The clone carrying this T cell receptor (beta chain) has only a few counts. Its antigen is as yet unknown. The sample originates from a study of T-cell memory formation after mild COVID-19. Background on the study: Clustering of TCRs was largely donor specific.

TCRdb passed the 5' RACE reads through MiXCR, listing each CDR3 protein once. The sample yields roughly 300,000 distinct CDR3 sequences, less than 9.5% seen once. Study results and caveats: Certain responding clones were present in pre-infection memory, suggesting participation of cross-reactive memory. CD4/CD8 balance characterized clones contracting day 15 to 85, and CD4+ skew characterized later expanders. Contracting clones localized mainly to CM and EM when CD4+ and mainly to EMRA when CD8+.

This CDR3 spans 13 amino acids. J lost 6 bases, V lost 4 bases, and 4 bases had no gene match. Looked up from germline, CDR1 is SGHRS and CDR2 is YFSETQ. The chain employs TRBV5-1 and TRBJ1-1; 9 bases agree with TRBD1. Input material: PBMCs or a T cell subset sorted from them (not recorded which). This TCR came from a man in his late teens or twenties who had mild COVID-19 (a few samples of this study predate the infection). Cell type and time point are not known. The CDR3 spells CASSPGQGAEAFF. CDR3 sequence (DNA): TGCGCCAGCAGCCCGGGACAGGGTGCTGAAGCTTTCTTT.